This T cell receptor beta chain was profiled in a study of T-cell reconstitution after alpha-beta-depleted transplantation in children. Unique molecular identifiers were incorporated during preparation of the TCRbeta library. TCRdb called the PCR reads again in MiXCR, with one record for every CDR3 protein. The table includes 400,000 to 500,000 distinct CDR3 sequences, approximately 10% detected once. The sample holds a few counts of this clonotype. The sequence was collected from a human donor who donated a stem cell graft to a child with acute myeloid leukemia. The source material was PBMCs from the stem cell graft donor, sampled from the stem cell graft.

The CDR3 DNA sequence: TGCGCCAGCAGCCAAGATCAGGGACAGGGAAATTCACCCCTCCACTTT. It yields the protein CASSQDQGQGNSPLHF. The rearrangement joins TRBV4-3 to TRBJ1-6; 9 bases line up with TRBD1. V gave up 0 bases and J gave up 7 bases; unmatched junction bases: 4. Per the germline V gene, CDR1 is LGHNA and CDR2 is YSLEER. The CDR3 runs 16 residues.